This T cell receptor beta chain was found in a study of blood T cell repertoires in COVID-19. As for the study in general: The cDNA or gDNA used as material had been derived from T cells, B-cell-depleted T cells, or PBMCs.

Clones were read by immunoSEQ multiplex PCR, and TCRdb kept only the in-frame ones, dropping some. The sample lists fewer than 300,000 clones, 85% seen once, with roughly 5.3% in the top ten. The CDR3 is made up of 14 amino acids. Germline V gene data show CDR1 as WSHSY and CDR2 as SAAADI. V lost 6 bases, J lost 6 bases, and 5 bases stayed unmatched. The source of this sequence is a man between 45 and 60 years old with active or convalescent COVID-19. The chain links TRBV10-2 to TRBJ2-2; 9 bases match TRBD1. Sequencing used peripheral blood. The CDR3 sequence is CASRDRGRAGELFF. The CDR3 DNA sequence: TGCGCCAGCAGGGACAGGGGAAGGGCCGGGGAGCTGTTTTTT.